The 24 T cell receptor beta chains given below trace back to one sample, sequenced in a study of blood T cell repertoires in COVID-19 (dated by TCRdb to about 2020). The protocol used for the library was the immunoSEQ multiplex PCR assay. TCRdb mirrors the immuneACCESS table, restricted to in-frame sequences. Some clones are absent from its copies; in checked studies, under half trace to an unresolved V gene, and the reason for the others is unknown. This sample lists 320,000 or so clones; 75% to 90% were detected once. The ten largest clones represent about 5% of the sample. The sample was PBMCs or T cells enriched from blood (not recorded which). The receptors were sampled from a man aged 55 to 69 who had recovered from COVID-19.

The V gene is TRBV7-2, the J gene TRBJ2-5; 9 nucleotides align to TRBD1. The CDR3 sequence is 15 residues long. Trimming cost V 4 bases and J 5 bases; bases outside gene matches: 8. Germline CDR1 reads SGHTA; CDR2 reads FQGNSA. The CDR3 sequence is CASSSTGGAGETQYF. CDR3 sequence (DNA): TGTGCCAGCAGCTCTACAGGGGGCGCAGGCGAGACCCAGTACTTC. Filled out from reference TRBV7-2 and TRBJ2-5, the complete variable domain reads GAGVSQSPSNKVTEKGKDVELRCDPISGHTALYWYRQSLGQGLEFLIYFQGNSAPDKSGLPSDRFSAERTGGSVSTLTIQRTQQEDSAVYLCASSSTGGAGETQYFGPGTRLLVL.

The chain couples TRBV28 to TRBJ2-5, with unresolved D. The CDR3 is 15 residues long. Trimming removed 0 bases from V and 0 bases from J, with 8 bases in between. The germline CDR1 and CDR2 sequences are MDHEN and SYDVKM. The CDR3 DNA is TGTGCCAGCAGTTTATGGTCAGGTTACCAAGAGACCCAGTACTTC. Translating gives CASSLWSGYQETQYF.

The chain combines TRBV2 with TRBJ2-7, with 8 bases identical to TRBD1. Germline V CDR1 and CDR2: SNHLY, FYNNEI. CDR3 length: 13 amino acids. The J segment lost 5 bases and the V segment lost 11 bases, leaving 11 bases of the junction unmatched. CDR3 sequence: CARSRTGTHEQYF. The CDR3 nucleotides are TGTGCCCGGAGCAGGACAGGGACCCACGAGCAGTACTTC.

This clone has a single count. The CDR3 bases are TGTGCCAGCAGCTCGTCTCCTCCAGGGTACGAGCAGTACTTC. The encoded protein is CASSSSPPGYEQYF. V usage is TRBV5-7 and J usage is TRBJ2-7, with a tentative D call TRBD1 (5 bases). TRBV5-7 is given ORF status, its function remaining uncertain. V was cut by 3 bases and J by 4 bases, with 14 bases left in between. This CDR3 has 14 residues.

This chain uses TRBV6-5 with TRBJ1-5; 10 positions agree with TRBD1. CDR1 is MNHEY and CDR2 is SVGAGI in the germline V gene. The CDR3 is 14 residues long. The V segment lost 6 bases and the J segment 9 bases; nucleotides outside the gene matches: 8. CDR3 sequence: CASRPGTGVLPQHF. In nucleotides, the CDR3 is TGTGCCAGCAGACCCGGGACAGGGGTTTTGCCCCAGCATTTT.

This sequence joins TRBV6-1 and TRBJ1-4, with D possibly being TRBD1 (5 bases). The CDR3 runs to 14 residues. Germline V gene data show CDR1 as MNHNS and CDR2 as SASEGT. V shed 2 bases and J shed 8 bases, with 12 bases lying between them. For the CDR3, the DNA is TGTGCCAGCAGTGAACAGGGTGGCGGCGAAAAACTGTTTTTT. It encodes CASSEQGGGEKLFF.

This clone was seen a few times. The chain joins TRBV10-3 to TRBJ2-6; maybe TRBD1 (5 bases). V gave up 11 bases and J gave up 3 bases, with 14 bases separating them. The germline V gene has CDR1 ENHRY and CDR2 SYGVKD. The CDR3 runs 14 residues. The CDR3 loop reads CAALGQLGANVLTF. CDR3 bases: TGTGCCGCTTTGGGGCAGCTTGGGGCCAACGTCCTGACTTTC.

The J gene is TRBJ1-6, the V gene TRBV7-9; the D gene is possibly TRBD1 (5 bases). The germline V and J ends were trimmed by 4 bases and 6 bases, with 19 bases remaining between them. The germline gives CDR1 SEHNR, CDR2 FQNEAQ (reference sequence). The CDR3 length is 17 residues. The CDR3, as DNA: TGTGCCAGCAGCTCGGGTCTAGGGGAGCGGGTTAATTCACCCCTCCACTTT. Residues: CASSSGLGERVNSPLHF.

The CDR3 coding sequence is TGTGCCATCAGTGAGGGACAGGGGGACTATGGCTACACCTTC. As protein: CAISEGQGDYGYTF. V and J are TRBV10-3 and TRBJ1-2; 10 nucleotides match TRBD1. CDR1 and CDR2 from the germline V gene are ENHRY and SYGVKD. The CDR3 has 14 residues. The ends lost 2 bases at V and 3 bases at J; junction bases unmatched: 0.

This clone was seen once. CDR3 residues: CASSQARLGEQFF. The DNA for the CDR3 is TGTGCCAGCAGCCAAGCTCGCCTCGGTGAGCAGTTCTTC. The chain couples TRBV14 to TRBJ2-1; D not certain. The CDR3 extends over 13 amino acids. The ends were cut back, 1 base at V and 9 bases at J, with 10 bases in the middle. Germline values: CDR1 SGHDN, CDR2 FVKESK.

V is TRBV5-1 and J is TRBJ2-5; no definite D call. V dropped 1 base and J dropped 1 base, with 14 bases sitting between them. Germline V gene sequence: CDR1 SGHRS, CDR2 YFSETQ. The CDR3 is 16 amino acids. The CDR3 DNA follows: TGCGCCAGCAGCTTGCAAGGCGGTTCCCCCCAAGAGACCCAGTACTTC. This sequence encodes CASSLQGGSPQETQYF.

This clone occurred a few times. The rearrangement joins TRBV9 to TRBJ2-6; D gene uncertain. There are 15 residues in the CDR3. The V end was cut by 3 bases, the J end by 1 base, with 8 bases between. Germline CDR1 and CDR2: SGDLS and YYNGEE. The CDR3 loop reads CASSGGTSGANVLTF. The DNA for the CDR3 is TGTGCCAGCAGCGGAGGAACGTCTGGGGCCAACGTCCTGACTTTC.

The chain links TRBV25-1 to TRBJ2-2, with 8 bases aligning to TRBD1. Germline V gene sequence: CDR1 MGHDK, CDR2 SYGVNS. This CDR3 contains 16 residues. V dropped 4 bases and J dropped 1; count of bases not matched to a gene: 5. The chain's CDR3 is CASSGIGTGNTGELFF. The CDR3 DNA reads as TGTGCCAGCAGTGGAATCGGGACAGGGAACACCGGGGAGCTGTTTTTT.

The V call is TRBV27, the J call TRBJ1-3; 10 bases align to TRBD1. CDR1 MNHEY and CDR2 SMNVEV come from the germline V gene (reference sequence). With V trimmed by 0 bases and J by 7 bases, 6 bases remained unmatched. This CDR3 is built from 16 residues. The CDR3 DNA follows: TGTGCCAGCAGTTTATCGCCAGGGACAGGGGTTAACACCATATATTTT. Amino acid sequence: CASSLSPGTGVNTIYF.

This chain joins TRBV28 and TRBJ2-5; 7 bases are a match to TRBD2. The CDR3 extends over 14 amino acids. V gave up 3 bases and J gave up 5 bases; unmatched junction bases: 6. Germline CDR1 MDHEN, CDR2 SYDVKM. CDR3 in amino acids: CASSLGGGGETQYF. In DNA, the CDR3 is TGTGCCAGCAGTTTGGGGGGGGGAGGCGAGACCCAGTACTTC.

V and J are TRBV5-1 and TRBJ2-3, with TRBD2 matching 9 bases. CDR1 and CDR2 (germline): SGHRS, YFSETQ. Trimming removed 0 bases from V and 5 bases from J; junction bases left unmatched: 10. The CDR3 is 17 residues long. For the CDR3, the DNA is TGCGCCAGCAGCTTGGGAGTATCCAGCGGGAGGATAGATACGCAGTATTTT. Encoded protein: CASSLGVSSGRIDTQYF. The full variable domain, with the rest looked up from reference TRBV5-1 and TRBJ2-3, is KAGVTQTPRYLIKTRGQQVTLSCSPISGHRSVSWYQQTPGQGLQFLFEYFSETQRNKGNFPGRFSGRQFSNSRSEMNVSTLELGDSALYLCASSLGVSSGRIDTQYFGPGTRLTVL.

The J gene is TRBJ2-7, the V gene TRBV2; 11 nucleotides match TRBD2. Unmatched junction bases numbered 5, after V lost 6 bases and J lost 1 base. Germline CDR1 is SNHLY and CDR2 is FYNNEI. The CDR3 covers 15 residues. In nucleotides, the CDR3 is TGTGCCAGCAGCCAGACTAGCGGGATTTCCTACGAGCAGTACTTC. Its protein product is CASSQTSGISYEQYF.

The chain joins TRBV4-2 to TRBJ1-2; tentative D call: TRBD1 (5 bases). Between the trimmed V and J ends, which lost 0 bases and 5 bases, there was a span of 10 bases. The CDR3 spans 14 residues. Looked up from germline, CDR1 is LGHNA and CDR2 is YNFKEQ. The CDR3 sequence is CASSQEGLSYGYTF. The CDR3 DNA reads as TGTGCCAGCAGCCAAGAGGGACTATCGTATGGCTACACCTTC.

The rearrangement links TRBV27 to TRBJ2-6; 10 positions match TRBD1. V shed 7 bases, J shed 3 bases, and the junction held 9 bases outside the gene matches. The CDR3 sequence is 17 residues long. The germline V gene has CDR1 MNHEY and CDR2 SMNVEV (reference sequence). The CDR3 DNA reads TGTGCCAGCAACCCCGGGACAGGGGTTCTTGGGGCCAACGTCCTGACTTTC. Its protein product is CASNPGTGVLGANVLTF. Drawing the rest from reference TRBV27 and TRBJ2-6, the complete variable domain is EAQVTQNPRYLITVTGKKLTVTCSQNMNHEYMSWYRQDPGLGLRQIYYSMNVEVTDKGDVPEGYKVSRKEKRNFPLILESPSPNQTSLYFCASNPGTGVLGANVLTFGAGSRLTVL.

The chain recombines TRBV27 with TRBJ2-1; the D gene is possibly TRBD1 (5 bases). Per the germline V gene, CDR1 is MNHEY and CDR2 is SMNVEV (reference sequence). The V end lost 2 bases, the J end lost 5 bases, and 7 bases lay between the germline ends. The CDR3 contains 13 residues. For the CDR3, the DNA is TGTGCCAGCAGTTTAGACAGACACAATGAGCAGTTCTTC. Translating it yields CASSLDRHNEQFF.

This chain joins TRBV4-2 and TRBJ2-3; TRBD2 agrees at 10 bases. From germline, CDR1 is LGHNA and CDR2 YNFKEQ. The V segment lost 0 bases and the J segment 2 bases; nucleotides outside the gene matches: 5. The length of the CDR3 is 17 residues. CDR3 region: CASSQDQAGGYTDTQYF. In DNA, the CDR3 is TGTGCCAGCAGCCAAGATCAAGCGGGAGGGTACACAGATACGCAGTATTTT.

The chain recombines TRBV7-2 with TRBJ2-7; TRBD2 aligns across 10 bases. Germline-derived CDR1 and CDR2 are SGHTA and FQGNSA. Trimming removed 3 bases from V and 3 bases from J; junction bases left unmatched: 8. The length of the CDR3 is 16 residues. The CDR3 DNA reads TGTGCCAGCAGCTTGCACGCTAGCGGGGGCCTCTACGAGCAGTACTTC. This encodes CASSLHASGGLYEQYF.

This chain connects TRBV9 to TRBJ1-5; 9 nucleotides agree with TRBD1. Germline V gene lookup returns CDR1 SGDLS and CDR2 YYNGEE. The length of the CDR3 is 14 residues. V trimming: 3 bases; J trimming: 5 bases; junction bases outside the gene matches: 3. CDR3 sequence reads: CASSGTGADQPQHF. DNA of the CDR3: TGTGCCAGCAGCGGGACAGGGGCCGATCAGCCCCAGCATTTT.

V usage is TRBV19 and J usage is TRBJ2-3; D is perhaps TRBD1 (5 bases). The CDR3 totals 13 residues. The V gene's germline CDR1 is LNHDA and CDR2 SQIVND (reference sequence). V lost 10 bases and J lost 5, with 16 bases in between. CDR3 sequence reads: CATTIGARDTQYF. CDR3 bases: TGTGCCACTACCATAGGGGCTAGAGATACGCAGTATTTT.